The clone carrying this T cell receptor beta chain has only a few counts. The antigen is not known. One entry per CDR3 protein, called by TCRdb with MiXCR from the 5' RACE reads. Of 500,000 to 650,000 distinct CDR3 sequences in the sample, over 9% were seen once. The CDR3 has 13 amino acids. Germline CDR1 reads SQVTM; CDR2 reads ANQGSEA. V was cut by 6 bases and J by 4 bases, with 15 bases left in between. The data derive from a study of T cells after yellow fever vaccination. Turning to the study itself: Any fraction with a low cell number was prepared using SMART-Seq v4 Ultra Low Input. Whole-study results and caveats: Only a minor proportion of clonotypes was detected across both CD4 and CD8 compartments. Though weaker, the secondary response peaked faster, on day 5 versus 15.

The source is a man aged 25 to 40 who received the YFV17D yellow fever vaccine. Sequenced here: PBMCs, sampled on the day of the yellow fever booster vaccination. This chain links TRBV29-1 with TRBJ1-1, with a possible D match to TRBD1 (6 bases). CDR3 protein: CSVLGGAGTEAFF. The CDR3 DNA reads as TGCAGCGTCCTTGGGGGCGCAGGCACTGAAGCTTTCTTT.